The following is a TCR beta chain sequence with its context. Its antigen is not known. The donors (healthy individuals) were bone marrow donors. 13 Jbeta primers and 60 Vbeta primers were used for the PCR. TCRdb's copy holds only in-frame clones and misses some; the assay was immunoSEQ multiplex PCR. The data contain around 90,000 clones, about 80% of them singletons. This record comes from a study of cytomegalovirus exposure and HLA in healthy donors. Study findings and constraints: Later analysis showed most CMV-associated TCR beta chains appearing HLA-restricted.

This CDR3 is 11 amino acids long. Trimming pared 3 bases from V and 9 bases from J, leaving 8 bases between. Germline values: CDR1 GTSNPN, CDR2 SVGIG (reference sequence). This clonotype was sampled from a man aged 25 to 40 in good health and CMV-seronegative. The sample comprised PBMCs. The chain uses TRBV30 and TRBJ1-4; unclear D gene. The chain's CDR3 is CAWRSGQKLFF. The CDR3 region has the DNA TGTGCCTGGAGGAGCGGACAAAAACTGTTTTTT.